The T cell receptor beta chain described here comes from a study of cytomegalovirus exposure and HLA in healthy donors. For this clone: Antigen specificity is unknown.

Regarding the study as a whole: Evidence from a later analysis indicated that most CMV-associated TCR beta chains looked HLA-restricted.

The PCR was carried out with 60 Vbeta primers and 13 Jbeta primers. The repertoire was sequenced with immunoSEQ multiplex PCR; TCRdb's copy has only in-frame clones and lacks some. There are about 140,000 clones in the sample; 73% occur only once, and around 14% lies in the top ten. V was clipped by 5 bases and J by 6 bases; unmatched bases: 10. Germline values: CDR1 SGHVS, CDR2 FNYEAQ. The CDR3 runs to 17 residues. Material for sequencing was PBMCs. The TCR originated in a human donor in good health. The V and J genes are TRBV7-6 and TRBJ2-3, with 14 bases that match TRBD2. The DNA for the CDR3 is TGTGCCAGCAGCACCTCGACTAGCGGGAGGGCCCTGGATACGCAGTATTTT. Encoded protein: CASSTSTSGRALDTQYF. Full variable domain (rest looked up from reference TRBV7-6 and TRBJ2-3): GAGVSQSPRYKVTKRGQDVALRCDPISGHVSLYWYRQALGQGPEFLTYFNYEAQQDKSGLPNDRFSAERPEGSISTLTIQRTEQRDSAMYRCASSTSTSGRALDTQYFGPGTRLTVL.